The 3 T cell receptor beta chains below come from one sample, sequenced in a study of blood T cell repertoires in COVID-19. Measured with immunoSEQ multiplex PCR; TCRdb has only the in-frame clones, and not every one. The sample yields 350,000 to 450,000 clones, roughly 90% seen once. Sequencing was performed on PBMCs or T cells enriched from blood (not recorded which). All receptors derive from a woman aged 18-29 years who had been exposed to COVID-19.

The CDR3 DNA reads TGTGCCAGCAGCTCGTTCTGGGGGCAGGGGATTCAAGCTTTCTTT. Translating it yields CASSSFWGQGIQAFF. The chain has TRBV7-9 and TRBJ1-1; possibly TRBD1 for D (6 bases). V gave up 4 bases and J gave up 9 bases, with 21 bases separating them. The CDR3 is made up of 15 amino acids. CDR1 is SEHNR and CDR2 is FQNEAQ in the germline V gene (reference sequence).

This clone was seen a handful of times. V and J are TRBV12-3 or TRBV12-4 and TRBJ1-4; 7 positions agree with TRBD1. This CDR3 contains 13 residues. Germline trimming cut 9 bases from V and 5 bases from J; bases unmatched to any gene: 6. The CDR3 is CASGDSLNEKLFF. The DNA of the CDR3 is TGTGCCAGTGGGGACAGTCTAAATGAAAAACTGTTTTTT.

The chain joins TRBV13 to TRBJ1-4; 10 bases agree with TRBD1. This CDR3 contains 16 residues. V gave up 5 bases and J gave up 4 bases; unmatched junction bases: 7. CDR1 is PRHDT, CDR2 FYEKMQ, per germline (reference sequence). The chain's CDR3 is CASSNRDRGNNEKLFF. Here the CDR3 DNA reads TGTGCCAGCAGCAACCGGGACAGGGGAAATAATGAAAAACTGTTTTTT.